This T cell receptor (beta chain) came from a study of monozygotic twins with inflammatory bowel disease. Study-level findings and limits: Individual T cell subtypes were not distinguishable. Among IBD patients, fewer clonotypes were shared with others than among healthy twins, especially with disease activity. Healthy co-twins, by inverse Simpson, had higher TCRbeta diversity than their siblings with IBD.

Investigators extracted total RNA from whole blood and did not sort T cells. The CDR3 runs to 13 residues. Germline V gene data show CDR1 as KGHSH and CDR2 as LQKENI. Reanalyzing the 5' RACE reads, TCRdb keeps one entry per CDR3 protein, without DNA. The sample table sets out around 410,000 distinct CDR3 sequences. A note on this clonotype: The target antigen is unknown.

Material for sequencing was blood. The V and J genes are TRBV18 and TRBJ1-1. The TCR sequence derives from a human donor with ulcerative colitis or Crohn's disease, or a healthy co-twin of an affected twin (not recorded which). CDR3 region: CASSPGMNTEAFF.